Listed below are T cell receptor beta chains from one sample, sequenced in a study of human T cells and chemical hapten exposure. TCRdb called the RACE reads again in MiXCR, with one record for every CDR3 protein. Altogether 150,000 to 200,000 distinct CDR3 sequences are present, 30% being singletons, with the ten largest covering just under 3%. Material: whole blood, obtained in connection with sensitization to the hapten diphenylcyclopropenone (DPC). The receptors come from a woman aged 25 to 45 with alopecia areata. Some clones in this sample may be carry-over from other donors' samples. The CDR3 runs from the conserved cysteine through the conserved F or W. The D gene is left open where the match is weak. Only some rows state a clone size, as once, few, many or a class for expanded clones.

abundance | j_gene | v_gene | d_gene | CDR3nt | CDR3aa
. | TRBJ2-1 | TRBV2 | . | TGTGCCAGCAGTTTTTCCCGGGACCAGCAGTTCTTC | CASSFSRDQQFF
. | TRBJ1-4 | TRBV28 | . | TGTGCCAGCAGTTTTAACGGAGCTAATGAAAAACTGTTTTTT | CASSFNGANEKLFF
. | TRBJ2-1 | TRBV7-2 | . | TGTGCCAGCAGTCAGACCGCCTACAATGAGCAGTTCTTC | CASSQTAYNEQFF
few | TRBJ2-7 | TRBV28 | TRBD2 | TGTGCCAGCAGCACAGCGGGATTTCCCTACGAGCAGTACTTC | CASSTAGFPYEQYF
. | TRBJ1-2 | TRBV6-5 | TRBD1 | TGTGCCAGCAGTTACTCTGACAGGGGGCACTATGGCTACACCTTC | CASSYSDRGHYGYTF
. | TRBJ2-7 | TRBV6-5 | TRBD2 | TGTGCCAGCAGTTACGGGGCGGGAGGAGTCTACGAGCAGTACTTC | CASSYGAGGVYEQYF
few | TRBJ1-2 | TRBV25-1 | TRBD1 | TGTGCCAGCAAAGTTTTACGGACAGGGCCGAAACTAGCCCTTGCCCGAAAATATGGCTACACCTTC | CASKVLRTGPKLALARKYGYTF
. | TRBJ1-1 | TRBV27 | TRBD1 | TGTGCCAGCAGTTTATTCGGGACAGGGAAGAACACTGAAGCTTTCTTT | CASSLFGTGKNTEAFF
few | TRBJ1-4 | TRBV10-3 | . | TGTGCCATCAGTAAAGAGAGGACGTCGGATGAAAAACTGTTTTTT | CAISKERTSDEKLFF
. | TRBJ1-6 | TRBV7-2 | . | TGTGCCAGCAGCCCCAGGGGACTAAATTCACCCCTCCACTTT | CASSPRGLNSPLHF
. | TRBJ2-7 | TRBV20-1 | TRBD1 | TGCAGTGCTAGCATTCAAATGACAGGGAAGATCTACGAGCAGTACTTC | CSASIQMTGKIYEQYF
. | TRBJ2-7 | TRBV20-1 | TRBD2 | TGCAGTGCCGAGGGGACTAGCGGTTTCCACCTCTTC | CSAEGTSGFHLF
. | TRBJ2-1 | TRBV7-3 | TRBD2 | TGTGCCAGCAGCCGGGGGGGGAGTGACAATGAGCAGTTCTTC | CASSRGGSDNEQFF
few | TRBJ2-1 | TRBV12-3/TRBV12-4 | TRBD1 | TGTGCCAGCAGGGGGACAGGGAATGAGCAGTTCTTC | CASRGTGNEQFF
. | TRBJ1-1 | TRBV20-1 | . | TGCAGTGCTTTTCATACTCTCGCCGGGACATCGAACACTGAAGCTTTCTTT | CSAFHTLAGTSNTEAFF
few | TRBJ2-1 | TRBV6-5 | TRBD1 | TGTGCCAGCCGAAGGACAGGGGGGGGGGATGAGCAGTTCTTC | CASRRTGGGDEQFF
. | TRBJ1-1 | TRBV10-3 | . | TGTGCCATCACCCAACTCGCCCCGGGCCCTCCGGGCCACACTGAAGCTTTCTTT | CAITQLAPGPPGHTEAFF
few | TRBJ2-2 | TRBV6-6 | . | TGTGCCAGCAGTTTCGGGGAGCTGTTTTTT | CASSFGELFF
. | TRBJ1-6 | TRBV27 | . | TGTGCCAGCACCCACCGGGGGGAACCCCTCCACTTT | CASTHRGEPLHF
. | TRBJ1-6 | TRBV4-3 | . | TGCGCCAGCAGCCCCTCCTCGGGGGTAGGTTCACCCCTCCACTTT | CASSPSSGVGSPLHF
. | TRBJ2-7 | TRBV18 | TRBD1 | TGTGCCAGCTCACCACTTCCAGGGGGATACTACGAGCAGTACTTC | CASSPLPGGYYEQYF
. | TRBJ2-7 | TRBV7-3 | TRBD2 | TGTGCCAGCAGCCCAACTAGCGGCCCGACAAGCGAGCAGTACTTC | CASSPTSGPTSEQYF
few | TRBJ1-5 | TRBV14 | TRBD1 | TGTGCCAGCAGCCAAATAGGACAGGGGAATCAGCCCCAGCATTTT | CASSQIGQGNQPQHF
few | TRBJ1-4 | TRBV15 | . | TGTGCCACCAGCAGAGATCGTGGGGAAAAACTGTTTTTT | CATSRDRGEKLFF
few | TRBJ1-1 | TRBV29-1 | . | TGCAGCGTTGGGGGTTCAGTGGACGGGAATTTCGGGGGAGCTTTCTTT | CSVGGSVDGNFGGAFF
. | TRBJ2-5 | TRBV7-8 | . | TGTGCCAGCAGCCCAGACTCAGTGATCCAGTACTTC | CASSPDSVIQYF
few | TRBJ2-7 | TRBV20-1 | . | TGCAGTGCCACAACCGGGACGATGGACGAGCAGTACTTC | CSATTGTMDEQYF
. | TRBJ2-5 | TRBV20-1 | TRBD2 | TGCAGTGCTAGGATCGCTAGCGGGCCTCAAGAGACCCAGTACTTC | CSARIASGPQETQYF
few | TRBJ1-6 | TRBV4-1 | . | TGCGCCAGCAGCCTGGGACGTCAGGGAGATAGGTCCTATAATTCACCCCTCCACTTT | CASSLGRQGDRSYNSPLHF
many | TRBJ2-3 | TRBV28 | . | TGTGCCAGCAGCTCTACATCGGATACGCAGTATTTT | CASSSTSDTQYF
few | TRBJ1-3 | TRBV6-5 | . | TGTGCCAGCAGTATCTCGGGAGACTCTGGAAACACCATATATTTT | CASSISGDSGNTIYF
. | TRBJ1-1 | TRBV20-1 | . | TGCAGTGCTAGAGAACACGGGGACACTGAAGCTTTCTTT | CSAREHGDTEAFF
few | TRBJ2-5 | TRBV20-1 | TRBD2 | TGCAGTGCTCCTCGGGGGGGAATAAAACCAGAGACCCAGTACTTC | CSAPRGGIKPETQYF
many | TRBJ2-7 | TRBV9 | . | TGTGCCAGTCCCAGCTACGAGCAGTACTTC | CASPSYEQYF
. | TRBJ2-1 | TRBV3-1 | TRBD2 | TGTGCCAGCAGCCACCTAGCGGGAGGTTCCTACAATGAGCAGTTCTTC | CASSHLAGGSYNEQFF
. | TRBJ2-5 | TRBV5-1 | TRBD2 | TGCGCCAGCAGCTTTAGCGGGGAAGAGACCCAGTACTTC | CASSFSGEETQYF
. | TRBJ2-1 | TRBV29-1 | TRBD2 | TGCAGCGTTGCTTTGGTTAGCGGGAGAGGTGGCAATGAGCAGTTCTTC | CSVALVSGRGGNEQFF
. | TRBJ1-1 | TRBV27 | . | TGTGCCAGCAGTTTTCGTGATGACACTGAAGCTTTCTTT | CASSFRDDTEAFF
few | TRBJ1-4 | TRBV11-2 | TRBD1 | TGTGCCAGCAGCTTACGACAGGGGTTGGAAAAACTGTTTTTT | CASSLRQGLEKLFF
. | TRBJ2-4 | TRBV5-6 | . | TGTGCCAGCAGCCGCCGGGCCACAGGGTCTAGGTGGAACATTCAGTACTTC | CASSRRATGSRWNIQYF
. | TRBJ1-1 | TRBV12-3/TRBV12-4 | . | TGTGCCAGCAGTTTGGGAGGGGCCAGGGCTTTCTTT | CASSLGGARAFF
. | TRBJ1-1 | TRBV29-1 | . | TGCAGCGTTTACGGTCTGACTGAAGCTTTCTTT | CSVYGLTEAFF
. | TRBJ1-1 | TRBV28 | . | TGTGCCAGCAGTTTGGCTCAGAACACTGAAGCTTTCTTT | CASSLAQNTEAFF
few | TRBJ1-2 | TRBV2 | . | TGTGCCAGAAGGGGCTCCGGCAACTATGGCTACACCTTC | CARRGSGNYGYTF
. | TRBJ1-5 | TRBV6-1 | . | TGTGCCTCCCGCGACGAGCAGCCCCAGCATTTT | CASRDEQPQHF
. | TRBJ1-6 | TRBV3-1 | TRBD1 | TGTGCCAGCAGCCAACGGACAGGGCCCCCTTATTCACCCCTCCACTTT | CASSQRTGPPYSPLHF
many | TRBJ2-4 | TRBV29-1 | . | TGCAGCGTCCTGGCTCAGAGTAACATTCAGTACTTC | CSVLAQSNIQYF
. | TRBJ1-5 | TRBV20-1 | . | TGCAGTGCTAGCATGGGGGGGTTGAGTGCGGGCAATCAGCCCCAGCATTTT | CSASMGGLSAGNQPQHF
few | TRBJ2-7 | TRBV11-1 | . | TGTGCCAGCAGCTCCCGCTGGGTACAGGGCGACGAGCAGTACTTC | CASSSRWVQGDEQYF
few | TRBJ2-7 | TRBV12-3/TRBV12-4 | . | TGTGCCAGCCGTTTAGGCTACGAGCAGTACTTC | CASRLGYEQYF
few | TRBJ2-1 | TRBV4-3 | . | TGCGCCAGCAGCCAAGCCGTCAGCTACTACAATGAGCAGTTCTTC | CASSQAVSYYNEQFF
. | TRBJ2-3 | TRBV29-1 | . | TGCAGCGTTGTATCCGGGCCCACAGATACGCAGTATTTT | CSVVSGPTDTQYF
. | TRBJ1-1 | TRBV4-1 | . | TGCGCCAGCAGCTTTGAAACCGGGAAGAACACTGAAGCTTTCTTT | CASSFETGKNTEAFF
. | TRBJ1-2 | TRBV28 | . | TGTGCCAGCAGTTCCACCGTCTCCAACTATGGCTACACCTTC | CASSSTVSNYGYTF